Each of the 8 T cell receptor beta chains below was sequenced from the same sample in a study of blood T cell repertoires in COVID-19. Data came from immunoSEQ multiplex PCR; TCRdb stores just in-frame clones and leaves some out. Here the sample spans about 400,000 clones, 70% to 90% being singletons. Sequenced input: PBMCs or T cells enriched from blood (not recorded which). These receptors were obtained from a woman aged 40 to 49 with acute COVID-19.

The rearrangement uses TRBV15 and TRBJ1-2, with 7 nucleotides matching TRBD1. The CDR3 is 14 residues long. Germline assignment: CDR1 LNHNV and CDR2 YYDKDF (reference sequence). V was clipped by 3 bases and J by 2 bases; unmatched bases: 3. The CDR3 loop is CATSRKQGNYGYTF. In DNA, the CDR3 is TGTGCCACCAGCAGGAAACAGGGGAACTATGGCTACACCTTC.

The CDR3 nucleotides are TGTGCCAGCAGTACGGGACAGCTTTACGAGCAGTACTTC. This gives the protein CASSTGQLYEQYF. The chain uses TRBV12-3 or TRBV12-4 and TRBJ2-7; 7 bases line up with TRBD1. This CDR3 is 13 amino acids long. V was clipped by 5 bases and J by 4 bases; unmatched bases: 5.

This clone showed up just a few times. The V call is TRBV6-5, the J call TRBJ1-4; 7 bases line up with TRBD1. Germline V gene sequence: CDR1 MNHEY, CDR2 SVGAGI. The CDR3 extends over 13 amino acids. V lost 8 bases to trimming and J lost 5 bases; unmatched junction nucleotides: 5. The CDR3 region is CASSGQLNEKLFF. CDR3 nucleotides: TGTGCCAGCTCGGGACAGCTGAATGAAAAACTGTTTTTT.

This clone was seen a single time. The J gene is TRBJ2-3, the V gene TRBV5-1; a weak D match, TRBD2 (5 bases). Germline CDR1 SGHRS, CDR2 YFSETQ. The CDR3 totals 15 residues. The V and J ends lost 0 bases and 6 bases respectively, with 14 bases between them. For the CDR3, the DNA is TGCGCCAGCAGCTTGGCGGGCTCACGCGGGGATACGCAGTATTTT. Translating gives CASSLAGSRGDTQYF.

V and J are TRBV27 and TRBJ2-1; 10 bases line up with TRBD2. CDR3 size: 15 residues. Germline V gene data show CDR1 as MNHEY and CDR2 as SMNVEV (reference sequence). V lost 5 bases, J lost 9 bases, and 10 bases stayed unmatched. CDR3 sequence (DNA): TGTGCCAGCAGTAATACCTTAGCGGGGGGCCCTGAGCAGTTCTTC. Translation: CASSNTLAGGPEQFF.

This clone was picked up one time. The V and J genes are TRBV12-3 or TRBV12-4 and TRBJ1-2; no reliable D call. V was cut by 3 bases and J by 7 bases, with 12 bases left in between. The CDR3 sequence is 13 residues long. The CDR3 region has the DNA TGTGCCAGCAGTTTTCAGGTCGTGAGTGGCTACACCTTC. This codes for CASSFQVVSGYTF.

This sequence joins TRBV6-5 and TRBJ1-6; possibly TRBD1 for D (6 bases). This CDR3 is 13 amino acids long. Per germline, CDR1 MNHEY and CDR2 SVGAGI. Deletions cut 7 bases from V and 11 bases from J, with 15 bases between. CDR3 residues: CASKTGDSTPLHF. In nucleotides, the CDR3 is TGTGCCAGCAAGACAGGAGACTCGACACCCCTCCACTTT.

The CDR3: CASSLGTGRAHGYTF. The CDR3 nucleotides are TGTGCCAGCAGCTTAGGAACTGGGAGGGCCCATGGCTACACCTTC. The chain employs TRBV11-2 and TRBJ1-2; D not certain. With 1 base removed from V and 6 bases from J, the gap between germline ends came to 15 bases. CDR3 length: 15 residues. Germline CDR1 and CDR2: SGHAT and FQNNGV.